A single sample gave rise to the 22 T cell receptor beta chains below, sequenced in a study of Ad26.COV2.S vaccination and SARS-CoV-2 variants. Here immunoSEQ multiplex PCR was the method, and the copy in TCRdb shows in-frame clones only, minus some. The table has approximately 90,000 clones, 82% seen once; the top ten hold about a sixth. The material was peripheral blood, obtained after recovery from COVID-19. The receptors derive from a human donor who had recovered from COVID-19.

The chain carries TRBV4-3 and TRBJ2-1, with a possible D match to TRBD1 (5 bases). V shed 1 base and J shed 5 bases, with 6 bases lying between them. Per the germline V gene, CDR1 is LGHNA and CDR2 is YSLEER. The CDR3 length is 13 residues. The CDR3 loop is CASSQAGNNEQFF. The CDR3 coding sequence is TGCGCCAGCAGCCAAGCAGGGAACAATGAGCAGTTCTTC.

The chain links TRBV9 to TRBJ2-7, with TRBD2 matching over 7 bases. This CDR3 is 17 amino acids long. V gave up 4 bases and J gave up 3 bases; unmatched junction bases: 16. Germline loops: CDR1 SGDLS, CDR2 YYNGEE. CDR3 amino acids: CASSPHDGLAAIYEQYF. In DNA, the CDR3 is TGTGCCAGCAGCCCCCACGACGGGCTAGCGGCTATCTACGAGCAGTACTTC. The full variable domain, rest sourced from reference TRBV9 and TRBJ2-7, is DSGVTQTPKHLITATGQRVTLRCSPRSGDLSVYWYQQSLDQGLQFLIQYYNGEERAKGNILERFSAQQFPDLHSELNLSSLELGDSALYFCASSPHDGLAAIYEQYFGPGTRLTVT.

The chain recombines TRBV11-2 with TRBJ2-7, with no clear D. The CDR3 spans 14 residues. Germline assignment: CDR1 SGHAT and CDR2 FQNNGV. The V gene lost 3 bases and the J gene lost 0 bases, with 9 bases spanning the gap. Written as DNA, the CDR3 is TGTGCCAGCAGCTTCGGTGGACCCTCCTACGAGCAGTACTTC. Translation: CASSFGGPSYEQYF.

The chain combines TRBV28 with TRBJ2-5, with 11 bases matching TRBD1. With 3 bases clipped from V and 5 bases from J, the junction kept 8 bases outside the gene matches. This CDR3 spans 16 amino acids. Germline values: CDR1 MDHEN, CDR2 SYDVKM. Here the CDR3 reads CASSLSGTGGSETQYF. The CDR3, as DNA: TGTGCCAGCAGTTTGTCCGGGACAGGGGGTTCGGAGACCCAGTACTTC.

The J gene is TRBJ2-7, the V gene TRBV11-3, with D perhaps matching TRBD1 (6 bases). CDR1 is SGHNT and CDR2 is YENEEA in the germline V gene. This CDR3 region has 14 residues. V lost 10 bases and J lost 2, with 18 bases in between. CDR3 in amino acids: CATGTGQSTYEQYF. As DNA, the CDR3 is TGTGCCACTGGAACCGGACAGAGCACCTACGAGCAGTACTTC.

The CDR3 region is CASSLTGYNEQFF. The CDR3 DNA follows: TGTGCCAGCAGCCTGACCGGGTACAATGAGCAGTTCTTC. The chain recombines TRBV28 with TRBJ2-1; D gene unclear. V shed 6 bases and J shed 4 bases, with 10 bases lying between them. The CDR3 is 13 residues long. Germline V gene lookup returns CDR1 MDHEN and CDR2 SYDVKM.

The J gene is TRBJ2-1, the V gene TRBV7-3; D remains ambiguous. CDR1 SGHTA and CDR2 FQGTGA come from the germline V gene. V was pared by 2 bases and J by 3 bases, with 5 bases between. CDR3 size: 13 residues. CDR3 DNA sequence: TGTGCCAGCAGCTTAGGTTTCTACAATGAGCAGTTCTTC. Translating it yields CASSLGFYNEQFF.

This sequence joins TRBV28 and TRBJ2-7; D is perhaps TRBD1 (5 bases). The CDR3 loop spans 13 amino acids. The V gene lost 6 bases and the J gene lost 1 base, with 10 bases spanning the gap. CDR1 MDHEN and CDR2 SYDVKM come from the germline V gene. DNA for the CDR3: TGTGCCAGCAGGTCAACAGGTTCCTACGAGCAGTACTTC. It translates to CASRSTGSYEQYF.

V and J are TRBV12-5 and TRBJ2-7; D is uncertain. The V end lost 3 bases, the J end lost 4 bases, and 7 bases lay between the germline ends. Germline V gene lookup returns CDR1 LGHNT and CDR2 FRNRAP. The CDR3 runs 12 residues. Here the CDR3 reads CASGFVGYEQYF. In nucleotides, the CDR3 is TGTGCTAGTGGTTTTGTCGGGTACGAGCAGTACTTC.

This chain joins TRBV6-2 or TRBV6-3 and TRBJ2-5, with no clear D. V shed 1 base and J shed 4 bases, with 4 bases lying between them. The V gene's germline CDR1 is MNHEY and CDR2 SVGEGT. The CDR3 has 12 residues. The CDR3 sequence is CASSYYLETQYF. The CDR3 region has the DNA TGTGCCAGCAGTTACTATTTAGAGACCCAGTACTTC.

The CDR3: CASTTQGTAKNIQYF. The CDR3 DNA follows: TGTGCCAGCACGACGCAGGGGACGGCCAAAAACATTCAGTACTTC. This chain connects TRBV2 to TRBJ2-4; maybe TRBD1 (6 bases). Trimming removed 7 bases from V and 1 base from J, with 14 bases in between. The V gene's germline CDR1 is SNHLY and CDR2 FYNNEI. CDR3 length equals 15 residues.

The V and J genes are TRBV6-6 and TRBJ2-2; 9 positions match TRBD1. Germline CDR1 MNHNY, CDR2 SVGAGI (reference sequence). The ends lost 4 bases at V and 4 bases at J; junction bases unmatched: 7. The CDR3 has 16 amino acids. The chain's CDR3 is CASSSPGTGSTGELFF. Written as DNA, the CDR3 is TGTGCCAGCAGTTCCCCCGGGACAGGGTCCACCGGGGAGCTGTTTTTT.

The V gene is TRBV3-1 (or the pseudogene TRBV3-2), the J gene TRBJ1-2; no reliable D call. The CDR3 is made up of 14 amino acids. Germline loops: CDR1 LGHDT, CDR2 YNNKEL (reference sequence). V was cut by 1 base and J by 10 bases, with 16 bases left in between. CDR3 DNA: TGTGCCAGCAGCCAAGGTGGAAAGGCCGAGGCCTACACCTTC. Translating gives CASSQGGKAEAYTF.

The genes are TRBV12-5 and TRBJ2-3; D call uncertain. The V end was cut by 1 base, the J end by 0 bases, with 11 bases between. Germline CDR1 and CDR2: LGHNT and FRNRAP. The length of the CDR3 is 16 residues. The CDR3 spells CASGLGRSPSTDTQYF. The DNA of the CDR3 is TGTGCTAGTGGTTTGGGGAGATCCCCTAGCACAGATACGCAGTATTTT.

This clone was counted a few times. This chain joins TRBV7-9 and TRBJ1-1; maybe TRBD1 (5 bases). V lost 3 bases and J lost 4, with 15 bases in between. The length of the CDR3 is 15 residues. CDR1 SEHNR and CDR2 FQNEAQ come from the germline V gene (reference sequence). CDR3 protein: CASSFEPGGRTEAFF. In DNA form, the CDR3 reads TGTGCCAGCAGCTTCGAACCGGGGGGTCGCACTGAAGCTTTCTTT.

This clone has just one count. The chain recombines TRBV6-2 or TRBV6-3 with TRBJ1-2; TRBD1 matches at 11 bases. CDR3 length: 12 amino acids. The junction had 0 bases not matched to a gene; V was cut back by 4 bases and J by 8 bases. Germline-derived CDR1 and CDR2 are MNHEY and SVGEGT. The CDR3 DNA reads as TGTGCCAGCAGTTGGACAGGGGGCGGCTACACCTTC. This sequence encodes CASSWTGGGYTF.

Of note for this clone: Compared with germline, one end of the junction differs, possibly owing to a read error. V usage is TRBV6-6 and J usage is TRBJ2-1, with D possibly matching TRBD2 (7 bases). CDR3 length equals 11 residues. Germline V gives CDR1 MNHNY, CDR2 SVGAGI (reference sequence). This chain's CDR3 is CASSLGGPPVF. CDR3 DNA: TGTGCCAGCAGTCTCGGGGGGCCCCCAGTCTTC.

This chain connects TRBV2 to TRBJ2-2, with 9 bases matching TRBD2. Germline V gives CDR1 SNHLY, CDR2 FYNNEI. V gave up 2 bases and J gave up 6 bases; unmatched junction bases: 4. The CDR3 sequence is 15 residues long. CDR3 residues: CASSEISGGAGELFF. CDR3 in DNA: TGTGCCAGCAGTGAAATTAGCGGGGGTGCCGGGGAGCTGTTTTTT.

The genes are TRBV12-3 or TRBV12-4 and TRBJ2-7, with a possible D match to TRBD1 (5 bases). The CDR3 is 13 amino acids. Trimming shortened V by 6 bases and J by 2 bases, and 11 bases separated the two germline ends. CDR3 sequence reads: CASSYDRTYEQYF. The CDR3 DNA is TGTGCCAGCAGCTACGACAGAACCTACGAGCAGTACTTC.

This sequence joins TRBV14 and TRBJ2-7, with a possible D match to TRBD2 (6 bases). CDR3 length: 13 amino acids. Germline values: CDR1 SGHDN, CDR2 FVKESK. With 4 bases removed from V and 2 bases from J, the gap between germline ends came to 9 bases. The CDR3 spells CASSRGVPYEQYF. CDR3 bases: TGTGCCAGCAGCCGCGGGGTCCCCTACGAGCAGTACTTC.

This chain uses TRBV24-1 with TRBJ2-1; 7 nucleotides line up with TRBD2. The CDR3 is 17 amino acids. Germline V CDR1 and CDR2: KGHDR, SFDVKD. With V trimmed by 4 bases and J by 7 bases, 15 bases remained unmatched. CDR3: CATSERFRRTSRNEQFF. CDR3 in DNA: TGTGCCACCAGTGAACGGTTTCGGAGGACTAGTAGGAATGAGCAGTTCTTC.

The gene calls are TRBV27 and TRBJ1-2; 7 bases line up with TRBD1. CDR1 is MNHEY and CDR2 is SMNVEV in the germline V gene (reference sequence). There are 15 residues in the CDR3. Trimming took 5 bases from V and 4 from J; bases not matched to a gene: 10. This chain's CDR3 is CASSPGQVEVYGYTF. In DNA, the CDR3 is TGTGCCAGCAGTCCAGGACAGGTCGAAGTCTATGGCTACACCTTC.